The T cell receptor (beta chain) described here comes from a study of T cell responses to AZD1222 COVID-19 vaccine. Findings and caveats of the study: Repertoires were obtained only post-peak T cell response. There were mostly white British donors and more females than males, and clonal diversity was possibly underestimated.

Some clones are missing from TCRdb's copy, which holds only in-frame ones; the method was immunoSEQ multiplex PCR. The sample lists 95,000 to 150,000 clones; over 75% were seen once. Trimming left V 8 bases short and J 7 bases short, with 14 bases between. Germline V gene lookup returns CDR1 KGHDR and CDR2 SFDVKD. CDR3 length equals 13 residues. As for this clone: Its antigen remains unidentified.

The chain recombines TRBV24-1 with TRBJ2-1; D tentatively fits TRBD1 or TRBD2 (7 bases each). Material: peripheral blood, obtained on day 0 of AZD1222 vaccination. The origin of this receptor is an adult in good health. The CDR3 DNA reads TGTGCCACCAATCCAGGGGGAGGGAATGAGCAGTTCTTC. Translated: CATNPGGGNEQFF.